Each of the 13 T cell receptor beta chains below was sequenced from the same sample in a study of OX40 agonist ivuxolimab in advanced cancers. Sequencing used immunoSEQ multiplex PCR; TCRdb keeps in-frame clones, though not all of them. The sample shows about 73,000 clones, over 75% of them seen only once. Specimen: CD4+ or CD8+ T cells sorted from blood, collected in a trial of the OX40 agonist ivuxolimab. The source is an adult with an advanced solid tumor such as melanoma, head and neck, liver or kidney cancer.

The DNA of the CDR3 is TGTGCCAGCACCCGAAGGGGACAGGCAGGGTCACCCCTCCACTTT. Protein product: CASTRRGQAGSPLHF. V gene TRBV6-1 combines with J gene TRBJ1-6; the match to TRBD1 covers 8 bases. From germline, CDR1 is MNHNS and CDR2 SASEGT. The CDR3 is 15 residues long. V was clipped by 7 bases and J by 10 bases; unmatched bases: 12.

This rearrangement joins TRBV6-5 to TRBJ2-7, with TRBD1 as a possible D gene (5 bases). Germline V CDR1 and CDR2: MNHEY, SVGAGI. There are 12 residues in the CDR3. Trimming cost V 8 bases and J 6 bases, with 14 bases left between them. Written as DNA, the CDR3 is TGTGCCAGCGGCAGGGCGAAGTCCGAGCAGTACTTC. It encodes CASGRAKSEQYF.

This chain joins TRBV7-2 and TRBJ2-7; TRBD2 aligns across 11 bases. J gave up 0 bases and V 6 bases, and 7 bases lay outside the gene matches. The CDR3 spans 16 residues. The V gene's germline CDR1 is SGHTA and CDR2 FQGNSA. In DNA, the CDR3 is TGTGCCAGCAGTGCCCTGGGACTAGCGGACTCCTACGAGCAGTACTTC. Protein: CASSALGLADSYEQYF.

The chain carries TRBV5-4 and TRBJ2-4; maybe TRBD2 (5 bases). The CDR3 is made up of 14 amino acids. In germline, CDR1 is SGHNT, CDR2 YYREEE (reference sequence). Trimming stripped 5 bases from V and 6 bases from J, with 15 bases between. CDR3 sequence: CASSQFGERNIQYF. Here the CDR3 DNA reads TGTGCCAGCAGTCAATTCGGGGAGCGAAACATTCAGTACTTC.

The V call is TRBV5-4, the J call TRBJ2-5, with D hard to call. The germline gives CDR1 SGHNT, CDR2 YYREEE (reference sequence). This CDR3 region has 14 residues. The V and J ends lost 1 base and 5 bases respectively, with 12 bases between them. The CDR3 nucleotides are TGTGCCAGCAGCTTGAGCAAGGGTCCGGAGACCCAGTACTTC. Residues: CASSLSKGPETQYF.

The genes are TRBV7-3 and TRBJ2-3; TRBD1 is a possible D gene (5 bases). Germline CDR1 reads SGHTA; CDR2 reads FQGTGA. V was shortened by 4 bases and J by 1 base, with 9 bases between the two germline ends. CDR3 length: 14 residues. CDR3 in DNA: TGTGCCAGCAGCTATGACAGAGGCACAGATACGCAGTATTTT. Protein: CASSYDRGTDTQYF.

The V call is TRBV14, the J call TRBJ2-7; no reliable D call. The CDR3 length is 11 residues. The V gene's germline CDR1 is SGHDN and CDR2 FVKESK. The ends were cut back, 4 bases at V and 2 bases at J, with 3 bases in the middle. DNA of the CDR3: TGTGCCAGCAGCCGGGCCTACGAGCAGTACTTC. Its protein is CASSRAYEQYF.

The chain uses TRBV11-2 and TRBJ2-7; D not certain. This CDR3 is 15 amino acids long. Germline values: CDR1 SGHAT, CDR2 FQNNGV. Deletions cut 2 bases from V and 3 bases from J, with 14 bases between. CDR3 bases: TGTGCCAGCAGCTTAATCTGGATCGCGAACTACGAGCAGTACTTC. The encoded protein is CASSLIWIANYEQYF.

This chain connects TRBV6-4 to TRBJ2-1; 10 bases fit TRBD1. CDR3 size: 14 residues. Trimming removed 5 bases from V and 7 bases from J; junction bases left unmatched: 5. Germline V CDR1 and CDR2: MRHNA, SNTAGT. As DNA, the CDR3 is TGTGCCAGCAGTACCGGGACAGGGGCGAATGAGCAGTTCTTC. It yields the protein CASSTGTGANEQFF.

The chain links TRBV28 to TRBJ2-5; the match to TRBD1 covers 8 bases. Judging by the DNA end, TRBJ2-7 fits better; the J call may be wrong. The CDR3 sequence is 14 residues long. Germline assignment: CDR1 MDHEN and CDR2 SYDVKM. The CDR3 loop is CASSSGQVPYEQYF. As DNA, the CDR3 is TGTGCCAGCAGTTCGGGACAGGTTCCCTACGAGCAGTACTTC.

This chain connects TRBV7-2 to TRBJ2-7; 9 bases fit TRBD2. The CDR3 is 15 residues long. With V trimmed by 4 bases and J by 5 bases, 9 bases remained unmatched. The germline V gene encodes CDR1 SGHTA and CDR2 FQGNSA. The CDR3 DNA sequence: TGTGCCAGCAGCTCCCCACTTAGCGGGAGCGACGAGCAGTACTTC. It yields the protein CASSSPLSGSDEQYF.

The chain carries TRBV2 and TRBJ2-5; 11 bases are a match to TRBD2. J was trimmed by 5 bases and V by 5 bases; bases with no gene match: 10. Germline V gene sequence: CDR1 SNHLY, CDR2 FYNNEI. This CDR3 contains 16 residues. CDR3 in DNA: TGTGCCAGCAGTAGTCCGGGACTAGCGGCGCTGGAGACCCAGTACTTC. Its protein product is CASSSPGLAALETQYF.

The genes are TRBV7-2 and TRBJ1-4; D remains unclear. Germline V gene sequence: CDR1 SGHTA, CDR2 FQGNSA. This CDR3 has 15 amino acids. V was pared by 5 bases and J by 5 bases, with 15 bases between. The CDR3 sequence: CASSPRVPGNEKLFF. The CDR3 DNA reads as TGTGCCAGCAGCCCGAGGGTCCCGGGCAATGAAAAACTGTTTTTT.